This T cell receptor (beta chain) is from a study of T-cell reconstitution after alpha-beta-depleted transplantation in children. Using unique molecular identifiers, the investigators prepared the TCRbeta library. TCRdb recomputed calls from the PCR reads with MiXCR, one row per CDR3 protein. The top ten hold roughly 2.6% of the sample, which has 200,000 to 300,000 distinct CDR3 sequences, more than 10% seen once. There are 16 residues in the CDR3. Germline loops: CDR1 SQVTM, CDR2 ANQGSEA. As concerns this clonotype: This could be a read error, since a much larger clone is one nucleotide away.

This clonotype was obtained from a human donor who donated a stem cell graft to a child with acute lymphoblastic leukemia. The J gene is TRBJ2-2, the V gene TRBV29-1; D call uncertain. The starting material was PBMCs from the stem cell graft donor, obtained from the stem cell graft. CDR3: CSVEEKGNRDTAELFF. The CDR3, as DNA: TGCAGCGTTGAAGAGAAAGGGAATCGCGACACCGCGGAGCTGTTTTTT.